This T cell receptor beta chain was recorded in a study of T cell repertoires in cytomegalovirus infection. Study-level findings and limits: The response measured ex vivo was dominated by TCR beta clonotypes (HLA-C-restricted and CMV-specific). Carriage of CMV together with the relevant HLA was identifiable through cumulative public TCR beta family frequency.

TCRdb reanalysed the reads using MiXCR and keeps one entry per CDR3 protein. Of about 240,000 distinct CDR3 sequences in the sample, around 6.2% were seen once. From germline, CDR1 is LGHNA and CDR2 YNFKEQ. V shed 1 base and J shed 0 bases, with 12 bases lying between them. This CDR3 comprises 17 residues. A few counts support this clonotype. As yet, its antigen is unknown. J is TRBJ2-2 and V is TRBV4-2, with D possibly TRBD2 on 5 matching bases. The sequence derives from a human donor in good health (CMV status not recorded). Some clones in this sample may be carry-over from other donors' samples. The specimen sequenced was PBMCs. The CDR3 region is CASSQGHRGPNTGELFF. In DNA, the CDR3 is TGTGCCAGCAGCCAAGGGCACCGGGGTCCGAACACCGGGGAGCTGTTTTTT.